These T cell receptor beta chains were read from a single sample in a study of blood T cell repertoires in COVID-19. Assay used: immunoSEQ multiplex PCR; TCRdb lists only in-frame clones, some missing. The data hold 300,000 or so clones, with about 89% observed a single time. Sequenced material: peripheral blood. Receptors were obtained from a woman in her fifties or sixties who had recovered from COVID-19. CDR3s include the opening cysteine and the closing phenylalanine or tryptophan. Fields, in order: J gene, clone size, V gene, D gene, CDR3 DNA, CDR3 protein. A D gene is named only where the DNA matches it firmly. The size of a clone is reported for some rows only, either as once, few or many, or as a class for expanded clones.

>TRBJ2-5|once|TRBV6-5|NA
TGTGCCAGCAGTTACTCACAGGCAGGGATCGAGACCCAGTACTTC
CASSYSQAGIETQYF
>TRBJ1-5|NA|TRBV27|TRBD1
TGTGCCAGCAGTCCCTGGACAGGGTCAGGTTATCAGCCCCAGCATTTT
CASSPWTGSGYQPQHF
>TRBJ2-1|NA|TRBV7-2|TRBD2
TGTGCCAGCAGCTTACAAGCCGGGACTAGCGGCAATGAGCAGTTCTTC
CASSLQAGTSGNEQFF
>TRBJ2-4|NA|TRBV10-3|NA
TGTGCCATCACGGGAGTGGGGCAAAACATTCAGTACTTC
CAITGVGQNIQYF
>TRBJ1-4|NA|TRBV27|TRBD1
TGTGCCAGCAGATCCCACCGGGACAGGAATAATGAAAAACTGTTTTTT
CASRSHRDRNNEKLFF
>TRBJ1-2|NA|TRBV7-2|NA
TGTGCCAGCAGCTTAGAAGGAGGGGTTGGTTATGGCTACACCTTC
CASSLEGGVGYGYTF
>TRBJ2-5|NA|TRBV28|TRBD2
TGTGCCAGCAATAGCGGGGAAGGGCGGGAGACCCAGTACTTC
CASNSGEGRETQYF
>TRBJ2-7|NA|TRBV5-8|NA
TGTGCCAGCAGCTTGGACCAGCCGCGGCTTACCTACGAGCAGTACTTC
CASSLDQPRLTYEQYF
>TRBJ1-1|NA|TRBV7-9|TRBD1
TGTGCCAGCAGCTTTGGTGACAGGGTGAACACTGAAGCTTTCTTT
CASSFGDRVNTEAFF
>TRBJ2-1|few|TRBV7-6|NA
TGTGCCAGCAGCTTAACTTCTGGGCTAGCGCAGTACAATGAGCAGTTCTTC
CASSLTSGLAQYNEQFF